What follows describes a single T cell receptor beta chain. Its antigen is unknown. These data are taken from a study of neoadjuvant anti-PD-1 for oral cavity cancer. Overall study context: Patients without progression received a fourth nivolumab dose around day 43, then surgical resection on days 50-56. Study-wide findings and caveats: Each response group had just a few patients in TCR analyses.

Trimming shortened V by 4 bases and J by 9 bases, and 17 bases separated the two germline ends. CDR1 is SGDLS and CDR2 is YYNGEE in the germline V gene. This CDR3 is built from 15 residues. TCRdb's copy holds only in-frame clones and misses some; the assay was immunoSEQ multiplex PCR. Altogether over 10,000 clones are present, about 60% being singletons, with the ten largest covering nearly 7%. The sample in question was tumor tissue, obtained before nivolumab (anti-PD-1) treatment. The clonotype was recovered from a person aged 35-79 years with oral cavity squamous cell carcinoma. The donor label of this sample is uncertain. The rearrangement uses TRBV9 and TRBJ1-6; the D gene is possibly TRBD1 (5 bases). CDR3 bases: TGTGCCAGCAGCAGACTAGGGGCGCAGAGTTCACCCCTCCACTTT. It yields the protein CASSRLGAQSSPLHF.